This T cell receptor (beta chain) was identified in a study of PD-1 blockade in classical Hodgkin lymphoma. Whole-study context: Once every 2 weeks, patients received intravenous nivolumab at 3 mg/kg. Findings of the study overall: Some patients started nivolumab under 1 year after ASCT, and they were excluded. Newly diagnosed patients had diversity similar to the baseline diversity of complete responders. Healthy donors reportedly exceeded newly diagnosed patients in baseline TCR diversity.

This clone was detected only once. The antigen is unknown. Libraries were prepared by immunoSEQ multiplex PCR; TCRdb keeps only in-frame clonotypes and omits some of them. The repertoire holds around 30,000 clones, with about 76% as singletons. The CDR3 covers 16 residues. CDR1 is SGHAT and CDR2 is FQNNGV in the germline V gene. Trimming cost V 5 bases and J 9 bases, with 20 bases left between them. Relapses following autologous stem cell transplantation were seen in all patients, with brentuximab vedotin exposure varying. The chain combines TRBV11-2 with TRBJ1-6; D is unresolved. This sequence originates from a human donor with classical Hodgkin lymphoma. Sequenced material: peripheral blood mononuclear cells (PBMCs), taken before the second cycle of nivolumab. The CDR3 DNA reads as TGTGCCAGCAGCCCCCCGGAGCAGGCTTTCAGTTCACCCCTCCACTTT. Translation: CASSPPEQAFSSPLHF.